These T cell receptor beta chains were read from a single sample in a study of shared clonotypes between healthy human individuals. Sequencing used immunoSEQ multiplex PCR; TCRdb keeps in-frame clones, though not all of them. Of some 89,000 clones listed, under 70% are singletons. Sequenced: memory CD8+ T cells sorted from blood. The source of these receptors is a man aged 30-40 years in good health. Each CDR3 is given with its conserved first and last residue. A D gene is named only where the DNA matches it firmly. Clone size is stated in some rows and not others, as once, few, many or a class when expanded.

v_gene	d_gene	abundance	j_gene	CDR3nt	CDR3aa
TRBV28	NA	once	TRBJ2-7	TGTGCCAGCAGTCCCCATGGCGGTGTTAACGAGCAGTACTTC	CASSPHGGVNEQYF
TRBV4-3	NA	few	TRBJ1-2	TGCGCCAGCAGCCAAGGCCCGACGAGGGATGGCTACACCTTC	CASSQGPTRDGYTF
TRBV28	TRBD2	NA	TRBJ2-5	TGTGCCAGCGGGGTGGACTCAGCGGGATTTGTAGAGACCCAGTACTTC	CASGVDSAGFVETQYF
TRBV6-5	NA	NA	TRBJ1-2	TGTGCCACCAGGGCGTCAAACTATGGCTACACCTTC	CATRASNYGYTF
TRBV19	NA	NA	TRBJ2-7	TGTGCCAGTAGTATTTTGGCGGGCTACGAGCAGTACTTC	CASSILAGYEQYF
TRBV30	NA	NA	TRBJ2-1	TGTGCTAGGGGGACACCCAATGAGCAGTTCTTC	CARGTPNEQFF
TRBV13	NA	NA	TRBJ1-3	TGTGCCAGCAGCTTGGCAGGCGCCGACTCTGGAAACACCATATATTTT	CASSLAGADSGNTIYF
TRBV2	NA	NA	TRBJ2-7	TGTGCCAGCTCGTTGGAGAACGAGCAGTACTTC	CASSLENEQYF
TRBV4-3	NA	many	TRBJ2-1	TGCGCCAGCAGCCAAGAGGATATCCCCTACAATGAGCAGTTCTTC	CASSQEDIPYNEQFF
TRBV9	NA	NA	TRBJ2-3	TGTGCCAGCAGCGGGTCGGGAGAGTCGGCAGATACGCAGTATTTT	CASSGSGESADTQYF
TRBV10-3	TRBD2	NA	TRBJ2-1	TGTGCCATCAGTGAAGGACTAGCGGGAGGGTACAATGAGCAGTTCTTC	CAISEGLAGGYNEQFF
TRBV30	NA	NA	TRBJ2-5	TGTGCCTGGAGCTACGGGAGCCAAGAGACCCAGTACTTC	CAWSYGSQETQYF
TRBV7-9	TRBD2	NA	TRBJ2-7	TGTGCCAGCAGCTTAATGCTAGCGGGAGGGTTTTCTGTCGAGCAGTACTTC	CASSLMLAGGFSVEQYF
TRBV7-9	TRBD1	NA	TRBJ2-5	TGTGCCAGCAGCCCCAGCCGGGACAGCCCAGCCCGGGCCCAGTACTTC	CASSPSRDSPARAQYF
TRBV5-4	NA	once	TRBJ2-3	TGTGCCAGCAGCTTGGTTAGCGCTTCGGGCGCAGATACGCAGTATTTT	CASSLVSASGADTQYF
TRBV7-2	NA	NA	TRBJ2-2	TGTGCCAGCAGCTTAGTCTTCCGGGACACATACACCGGGGAGCTGTTTTTT	CASSLVFRDTYTGELFF
TRBV18	TRBD2	few	TRBJ2-3	TGTGCCAGCTCACCGACTAGCGGAGGGGTTACGGAGAGAGATACGCAGTATTTT	CASSPTSGGVTERDTQYF
TRBV9	TRBD2	NA	TRBJ2-3	TGTGCCAGCAGCGCCGGGGGAGGGCGGAGCACAGATACGCAGTATTTT	CASSAGGGRSTDTQYF
TRBV4-3	NA	NA	TRBJ2-2	TGCGCCAGCAGCCAAGAGATAGGTTCCACCGGGGAGCTGTTTTTT	CASSQEIGSTGELFF
TRBV10-3	NA	few	TRBJ1-2	TGTGCCATCAGTGAGGACTATGGCTACACCTTC	CAISEDYGYTF
TRBV5-1	NA	NA	TRBJ2-7	TGCGCCAGCAGCGCGAGGGCTAGAGGGGCCTACGAGCAGTACTTC	CASSARARGAYEQYF
TRBV4-3	NA	NA	TRBJ2-7	TGCGCCAGCAGCCCGAGGATGACGCCCACCTACGAGCAGTACTTC	CASSPRMTPTYEQYF
TRBV4-3	TRBD1	NA	TRBJ1-4	TGCGCCAGCAGCCAAGGGACAGGGTGGAATGAAAAACTGTTTTTT	CASSQGTGWNEKLFF
TRBV13	TRBD2	NA	TRBJ2-1	TGTGCCAGCAGCTTACGTCTAGCGGGATACAATGAGCAGTTCTTC	CASSLRLAGYNEQFF
TRBV30	TRBD1	NA	TRBJ1-2	TGTGCCTGGAGGACTTACGACTACAGGGGGCGACGATGGGGCTACACCTTC	CAWRTYDYRGRRWGYTF
TRBV7-6	TRBD2	NA	TRBJ2-7	TGTGCCAGCAGCCTTGGGACTAGGGGGAGGGAGCAGTACTTC	CASSLGTRGREQYF
TRBV5-1	TRBD1	NA	TRBJ2-6	TGCGCCAGCAGCTTGTACGGGACAGCAGGGTCTGGGGCCAACGTCCTGACTTTC	CASSLYGTAGSGANVLTF
TRBV29-1	NA	NA	TRBJ2-7	TGCAGCGTTGAGGAGGGCTCCTACGAGCAGTACTTC	CSVEEGSYEQYF
TRBV18	TRBD2	NA	TRBJ2-2	TGTGCCAGCTCACCCCCCGGACTAGCGGTTAACACCGGGGAGCTGTTTTTT	CASSPPGLAVNTGELFF
TRBV7-2	NA	NA	TRBJ1-3	TGTGCCAGCAGCTTAGGGTTTCTGGGGCCAACTGGAAACACCATATATTTT	CASSLGFLGPTGNTIYF
TRBV6-6	NA	few	TRBJ2-1	TGTGCCAGCAGAAAGGACAGTAGCTCCTACAATGAGCAGTTCTTC	CASRKDSSSYNEQFF
TRBV6-1	TRBD1	few	TRBJ1-5	TGTGCCAGCAATAAGGACAGGGCGAGCAATCAGCCCCAGCATTTT	CASNKDRASNQPQHF
TRBV7-8	TRBD1	once	TRBJ1-2	TGTGCCAGCAGCTTAGGCCCCTGGACAGGGGCGATAGGTGGCTACACCTTC	CASSLGPWTGAIGGYTF
TRBV25-1	NA	NA	TRBJ2-6	TGTGCCAGCAGCGCCGATGGGGCCAACGTCCTGACTTTC	CASSADGANVLTF
TRBV19	TRBD2	few	TRBJ2-5	TGTGCCAGTGGACTAGCGGGAGTGGAGACCCAGTACTTC	CASGLAGVETQYF
TRBV27	NA	NA	TRBJ2-7	TGTGCCAGCAGTTTATCTGGGGCAGGTCAACTGGAGCAGTACTTC	CASSLSGAGQLEQYF
TRBV5-4	TRBD1	NA	TRBJ2-3	TGTGCCAGCAGCTCAGAACAGGGGGCAGATACGCAGTATTTT	CASSSEQGADTQYF
TRBV7-9	TRBD1	NA	TRBJ1-4	TGTGCCAGCAGCCGCGGACAGGGGGACGCAACTAATGAAAAACTGTTTTTT	CASSRGQGDATNEKLFF
TRBV27	NA	NA	TRBJ2-2	TGTGCCAGCAGTTGCTACACCAGGTTAAGGTTCGGGGAGCTGTTTTTT	CASSCYTRLRFGELFF
TRBV29-1	NA	many	TRBJ1-3	TGCAGCATTTGGGGGTCCTCTGGAAACACCATATATTTT	CSIWGSSGNTIYF
TRBV5-4	NA	NA	TRBJ1-5	TGTGCCAGCAGCGCGGGGCTCCCCAATCAGCCCCAGCATTTT	CASSAGLPNQPQHF
TRBV9	NA	NA	TRBJ2-5	TGTGCCAGCAGCGTAGAAATGCGGGGTCAAGAGACCCAGTACTTC	CASSVEMRGQETQYF
TRBV7-9	NA	NA	TRBJ2-3	TGTGCCAGCAGCTTTGCAGATACGCAGTATTTT	CASSFADTQYF
TRBV9	NA	NA	TRBJ1-1	TGTGCCAGCAGCTCCCCAGTCGGGGGTGAAGCTTTCTTT	CASSSPVGGEAFF
TRBV27	NA	few	TRBJ2-7	TGTGCCAGCAGTTTGCGCGGCTACTCCTCCTACGAGCAGTACTTC	CASSLRGYSSYEQYF
TRBV5-1	NA	few	TRBJ1-5	TGCGCCAGCAGCTTGGAGGGGAGGCGGCATCAGCCCCAGCATTTT	CASSLEGRRHQPQHF
TRBV19	TRBD1	NA	TRBJ2-1	TGTGCCAGTAGTATAGAGGGACAGGGGTACAATGAGCAGTTCTTC	CASSIEGQGYNEQFF
TRBV7-9	NA	NA	TRBJ2-5	TGTGCCAGCAGGAGATTTGGCGCGGTGAGGGGCCAAGAGACCCAGTACTTC	CASRRFGAVRGQETQYF
TRBV7-9	NA	NA	TRBJ2-7	TGTGCCAGCAGCTCGATCCCGGCGCGGGGAAGGGGGGACGAGCAGTACTTC	CASSSIPARGRGDEQYF
TRBV25-1	NA	NA	TRBJ2-2	TGTGCCAGCAGATTCACCGGGGAGCTGTTTTTT	CASRFTGELFF
TRBV21-1	NA	NA	TRBJ2-5	TGTGCCAGGGGGGAGACAGGGCGACAAGAGACCCAGTACTTC	CARGETGRQETQYF
TRBV11-2	NA	few	TRBJ1-2	TGTGCCAGCAGCCCCGTTAACTATGGCTACACCTTC	CASSPVNYGYTF
TRBV9	TRBD2	NA	TRBJ2-3	TGTGCCAGCAGCGTCAACGGGAGGGCTTCAGATACGCAGTATTTT	CASSVNGRASDTQYF